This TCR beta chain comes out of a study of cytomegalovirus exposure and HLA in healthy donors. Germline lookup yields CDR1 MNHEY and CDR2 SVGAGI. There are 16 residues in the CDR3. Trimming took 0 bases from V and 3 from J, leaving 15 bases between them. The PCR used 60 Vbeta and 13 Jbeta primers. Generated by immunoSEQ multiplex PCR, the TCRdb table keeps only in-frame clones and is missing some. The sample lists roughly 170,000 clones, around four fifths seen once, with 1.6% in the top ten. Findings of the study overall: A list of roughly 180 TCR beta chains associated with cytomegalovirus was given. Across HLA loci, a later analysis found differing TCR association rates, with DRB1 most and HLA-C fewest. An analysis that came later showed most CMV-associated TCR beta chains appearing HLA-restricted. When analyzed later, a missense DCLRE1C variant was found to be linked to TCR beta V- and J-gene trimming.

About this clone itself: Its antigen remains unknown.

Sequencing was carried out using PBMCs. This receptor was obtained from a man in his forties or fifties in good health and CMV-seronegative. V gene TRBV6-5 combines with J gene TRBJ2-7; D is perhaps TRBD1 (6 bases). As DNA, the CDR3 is TGTGCCAGCAGTTACTCCTCGGGGACAACTATCTACGAGCAGTACTTC. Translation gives CASSYSSGTTIYEQYF.